This TCR beta chain originates from a study of blood T cell repertoires in COVID-19. In the authors' workflow: Scientists estimated how many nucleated cells there were by amplifying reference gene primers. The assay was immunoSEQ multiplex PCR, and TCRdb's table has in-frame clones only and misses some. V and J calls plus clone size are reproduced from that table; the DNA served to infer D and trimming. Among under 200,000 clones listed, around 83% were seen once. Germline V lookup: CDR1 LNHDA, CDR2 SQIVND (reference sequence). The CDR3 is 13 residues long. V lost 0 bases to trimming and J lost 6 bases, with 9 bases between them.

Sequencing was carried out using peripheral blood. The J gene is TRBJ2-7, the V gene TRBV19; D is unclear. The sequence was collected from a human donor in a cohort sampled during active COVID-19. DNA of the CDR3: TGTGCCAGTAGTATAGATCGTAGTAGCGAGCAGTACTTC. This gives the protein CASSIDRSSEQYF.